Each of the 12 T cell receptor beta chains below was sequenced from the same sample in a study of T cell responses to AZD1222 COVID-19 vaccine. The table came from immunoSEQ multiplex PCR; TCRdb's copy has only in-frame clones and leaves some out. Of 95,000 to 100,000 clones in the sample, 90% were seen once. Sequences were derived from peripheral blood, sampled on day 0 of AZD1222 vaccination. Receptors originate from an adult in good health.

The chain uses TRBV5-6 and TRBJ2-7; 15 bases are a match to TRBD2. CDR3 size: 17 residues. Germline CDR1 and CDR2: SGHDT and YYEEEE. Trimming cost V 4 bases and J 6 bases; bases outside gene matches: 11. This chain's CDR3 is CASSPGLAGGPGSEQYF. CDR3 nucleotide sequence: TGTGCCAGCAGCCCCGGACTAGCGGGGGGGCCGGGATCCGAGCAGTACTTC.

The gene calls are TRBV25-1 and TRBJ1-6; possibly TRBD1 for D (6 bases). Germline assignment: CDR1 MGHDK and CDR2 SYGVNS. The CDR3 covers 13 residues. Trimming pared 5 bases from V and 8 bases from J, leaving 10 bases between. The CDR3 nucleotides are TGTGCCAGCAGTAGACCAGGGGATTCACCCCTCCACTTT. The encoded protein is CASSRPGDSPLHF.

J is TRBJ1-6 and V is TRBV6-6; D unclear. The V and J ends lost 5 bases and 5 bases respectively, with 16 bases between them. The CDR3 contains 16 residues. The germline gives CDR1 MNHNY, CDR2 SVGAGI (reference sequence). The CDR3: CASSPHLERDNSPLHF. The CDR3 bases are TGTGCCAGCAGTCCTCACTTGGAAAGGGATAATTCACCCCTCCACTTT.

J is TRBJ1-2 and V is TRBV6-4; D gene ambiguous. The germline CDR1 and CDR2 sequences are MRHNA and SNTAGT. The CDR3 consists of 9 residues. The CDR3 DNA sequence: TGTCCCCTAGGGAGAGGCTACACCTTC. Its translation is CPLGRGYTF.

The V gene is TRBV7-6, the J gene TRBJ2-5; no clear D. This CDR3 has 14 residues. V was pared by 3 bases and J by 2 bases, with 10 bases between. Germline lookup yields CDR1 SGHVS and CDR2 FNYEAQ. The CDR3 nucleotides are TGTGCCAGCAGCTTGGTCGGCTTACAAGAGACCCAGTACTTC. Amino acid sequence: CASSLVGLQETQYF.

The chain carries TRBV28 and TRBJ1-5; no clear D gene. V gave up 6 bases and J gave up 0 bases, with 3 bases separating them. This CDR3 has 12 amino acids. Germline V gene data show CDR1 as MDHEN and CDR2 as SYDVKM. The CDR3 nucleotides read TGTGCCAGCAGCCCTAGCAATCAGCCCCAGCATTTT. Translated, it gives CASSPSNQPQHF.

The gene calls are TRBV9 and TRBJ1-2, with 7 bases matching TRBD1. V shed 2 bases and J 3 bases; nucleotides not matched to a gene: 7. In germline, CDR1 is SGDLS, CDR2 YYNGEE. This CDR3 comprises 15 residues. For the CDR3, the DNA is TGTGCCAGCAGCGTTTCGACAGGGAGTCACTATGGCTACACCTTC. Translated: CASSVSTGSHYGYTF.

V gene TRBV5-5 combines with J gene TRBJ1-2, with D possibly matching TRBD1 (6 bases). The germline V and J ends were trimmed by 0 bases and 4 bases, with 13 bases remaining between them. CDR3 size: 15 residues. The germline gives CDR1 SGHKS, CDR2 YYEKEE (reference sequence). The CDR3 reads CASSLARGLGYGYTF. The CDR3 region has the DNA TGTGCCAGCAGCTTGGCCCGGGGGCTCGGCTATGGCTACACCTTC.

The chain combines TRBV5-4 with TRBJ1-4; 9 bases are a match to TRBD1. Trimming at V came to 4 bases and at J to 3 bases, leaving 7 bases not matched to a gene. Per the germline V gene, CDR1 is SGHNT and CDR2 is YYREEE (reference sequence). This CDR3 region has 16 residues. This chain's CDR3 is CASSGGQGPANEKLFF. The CDR3 DNA sequence: TGTGCCAGCAGCGGCGGACAGGGGCCGGCTAATGAAAAACTGTTTTTT.

This rearrangement joins TRBV28 to TRBJ1-5; tentative D call: TRBD1 (5 bases). V was trimmed by 0 bases and J by 0 bases, leaving 12 bases between them. Looked up from germline, CDR1 is MDHEN and CDR2 is SYDVKM. This CDR3 is 17 amino acids long. The chain's CDR3 is CASSLWQGLYSNQPQHF. The CDR3 coding sequence is TGTGCCAGCAGTTTATGGCAGGGACTTTATAGCAATCAGCCCCAGCATTTT.

The chain is built from TRBV28 and TRBJ2-3; the match to TRBD2 covers 10 bases. The CDR3 runs to 14 residues. V lost 9 bases and J lost 5; bases outside the gene matches: 8. Germline CDR1 is MDHEN and CDR2 is SYDVKM. CDR3 coding DNA: TGTGCCAGTCACCTAGCGGGGGTCCAAGATACGCAGTATTTT. It is translated as CASHLAGVQDTQYF.

This chain's CDR3 is CASSLSTVNTEAFF. The CDR3 bases are TGTGCCAGCAGTTTGTCGACAGTGAACACTGAAGCTTTCTTT. The rearrangement links TRBV28 to TRBJ1-1, with D perhaps matching TRBD1 (5 bases). Germline V gene sequence: CDR1 MDHEN, CDR2 SYDVKM. Trimming took 3 bases from V and 0 from J, leaving 8 bases between them. The CDR3 loop spans 14 amino acids.